The TCR beta chain described here comes from a study of blood T cell repertoires in COVID-19. Study overall: Researchers got acute and convalescent COVID-19 samples from the United States, Italy and Spain. Sample material is recorded as cDNA or gDNA derived from T cells, B-cell-depleted T cells, or PBMCs.

With V trimmed by 5 bases and J by 4 bases, 7 bases remained unmatched. Germline CDR1 and CDR2: SGHVS and FQNEAQ. The CDR3 totals 14 residues. Original data processing: Scientists estimated how many nucleated cells there were by amplifying reference gene primers. This table comes from immunoSEQ multiplex PCR, and its TCRdb copy is limited to in-frame clones, with some not included. Clonal size and the V and J genes are those of that table, whereas D and trimming came from the DNA. The profile covers 140,000 or so clones, with about 87% appearing a single time and approximately 40% taken by the ten largest.

This TCR derives from a man in his fifties or sixties who had recovered from COVID-19. The sample consisted of peripheral blood. The rearrangement links TRBV7-8 to TRBJ1-2; the match to TRBD1 covers 7 bases. CDR3 loop: CASSKEAGGYGYTF. CDR3 in DNA: TGTGCCAGCAGCAAAGAGGCAGGGGGCTATGGCTACACCTTC.